Listed below are T cell receptor beta chains from one sample, sequenced in a study of tumor and adjacent non-tumor tissue in lung cancer. TCRdb independently ran MiXCR on the multiplex PCR reads; one entry per CDR3 protein. This repertoire shows tens of thousands of distinct CDR3 sequences, about 61% found once; its top ten account for around 20%. Sequencing was done on a sample of lung tumor tissue. These receptors came from a man in his forties or fifties with non-small cell lung cancer. Each CDR3 is given with its conserved first and last residue. The order of the fields is clone size, D gene, J gene, V gene, CDR3 DNA, CDR3 protein. A D gene is named only where the DNA matches it firmly. A clone size is listed for some rows: how often the clone was seen (once, few, many), or a class if it is expanded.

-,-,TRBJ1-1,TRBV20-1,TGCAGTGCTAGGGGGATAGCAGGGCAAATAACTGAAGCTTTCTTT,CSARGIAGQITEAFF
-,-,TRBJ2-7,TRBV4-1,TGCGCCAGCAGTTACGGACAGATGGCAGGGGAGCAGTACTTC,CASSYGQMAGEQYF
few,TRBD2,TRBJ2-1,TRBV11-3,TGTGTCAGCAGCATAGCGGGCAATGCTGTCAATGAGCAGTTCTTC,CVSSIAGNAVNEQFF
many,TRBD2,TRBJ2-5,TRBV10-2,TGCGCCAGCAGTGAGTCGAAAGCGGGGCGCCAAGAGACCCAGTACTTC,CASSESKAGRQETQYF
-,-,TRBJ1-1,TRBV10-3,TGTGCCATCAGTGGGCGGCAGAGAGGCACTGAAGCTTTCTTT,CAISGRQRGTEAFF
-,-,TRBJ1-3,TRBV11-2,TGTGACAGTTCGACAAGGGTTTCTGGAAACACCATATATTTT,CDSSTRVSGNTIYF
-,-,TRBJ2-2,TRBV5-1,TGCGCCAGCAGCTTGGCCGTGGCGAACACCGGGAAGCCGTTCTTT,CASSLAVANTGKPFF
-,TRBD2,TRBJ2-1,TRBV12-3/TRBV12-4,TGTGCTAGCAGCCGTTCCGGGACTAGCTACTATGAGCAGTTCTTC,CASSRSGTSYYEQFF
-,-,TRBJ1-5,TRBV6-5,TGTGCCATCGGTCCAGGGTTTGATCAGCCCCAGCATTTT,CAIGPGFDQPQHF
-,-,TRBJ2-7,TRBV20-1,TGCAGTGCGTATCAGCCTCCTAGCAACTACTCACCCGAGCCGTACTTC,CSAYQPPSNYSPEPYF
-,-,TRBJ2-5,TRBV6-1,TGTGCCAGCACCTTCACGTCAGGGACTTTCCAAGAGACCCAGTACTTC,CASTFTSGTFQETQYF
many,-,TRBJ2-5,TRBV5-4,TGTGCCAGCAACCGGGACTACCAAGAGACCCAGTACTTC,CASNRDYQETQYF
-,-,TRBJ1-1,TRBV6-5,TGTGCCAGCAGTTCCGATTCCTGGGCGAGTCTAGAAGCTTACTTT,CASSSDSWASLEAYF
-,TRBD2,TRBJ2-7,TRBV12-3/TRBV12-4,TGTGCCGGCAGCTCTGGCGGGGGGGCCATATACGAGCAGTATTTC,CAGSSGGGAIYEQYF
few,TRBD1,TRBJ1-2,TRBV6-1,TGCGCCAGCAGCTTACAGGGGACCTATGACTACACCTTC,CASSLQGTYDYTF
-,TRBD2,TRBJ2-3,TRBV10-3,TGTGCCATTAGCATAACTAGCGGGGCTAGCACAGATACGCAGTATTTT,CAISITSGASTDTQYF
few,TRBD1,TRBJ2-5,TRBV10-3,TGTGCCATCAGTGTTCCAGGGGGATCGGAGACCCGGTACTTC,CAISVPGGSETRYF
-,-,TRBJ1-6,TRBV11-2,TGTGCCAGCAGCTCCTCGGGACATAACCATAATTCACCCCTCCATTTT,CASSSSGHNHNSPLHF
-,-,TRBJ2-1,TRBV4-2,TGTTCCAGTAGCCACAGCCTCCGGGACCGGGGCTACAATGAGCAGTTCTTC,CSSSHSLRDRGYNEQFF
once,-,TRBJ2-5,TRBV7-8,TGTGCCAGCATGGAGGTCCAAGAGACCCAGTACTTC,CASMEVQETQYF
-,-,TRBJ2-7,TRBV7-8,TGTGCCAGCAGCTTATCGGAGGGGACCTCCTACGAGCAGTACTTC,CASSLSEGTSYEQYF
many,TRBD2,TRBJ2-2,TRBV10-1,TGCGCCAGCAGGACTCCGGGACTAGCGGGAGGGCCGGACACCGGGGAGCTGTTTTTT,CASRTPGLAGGPDTGELFF
-,-,TRBJ2-2,TRBV7-9,TGTGCCAGCAGCTTAGTTACAGCAACCGGGGAGCTGTTTTTT,CASSLVTATGELFF
-,-,TRBJ2-5,TRBV11-2,TGTGCCAGCAGCCAAGGTCTAGAGACACAAGAGACCAAGTACTTC,CASSQGLETQETKYF